This is a list of T cell receptor beta chains from one sample in a study of blood T cell repertoires in COVID-19. Clones were read by immunoSEQ multiplex PCR, and TCRdb kept only the in-frame ones, dropping some. The sample has approximately 120,000 clones; around 80% are singletons. The sequenced material came from peripheral blood. These receptors were collected from a woman between 45 and 60 years old with acute or convalescent COVID-19. Each CDR3 is given with its conserved first and last residue. A D gene is named only where the DNA matches it firmly. Not every row has a clone size; where given, it reads once, few, many or a size class.

clone size	V gene	J gene	D gene	CDR3 protein	CDR3 DNA
once	TRBV10-2	TRBJ1-5	NA	CASSPEYSNQPQHF	TGCGCCAGCAGTCCAGAATATAGCAATCAGCCCCAGCATTTT
once	TRBV10-1	TRBJ2-3	NA	CASSDRGGADTQYF	TGCGCCAGCAGTGATAGAGGGGGAGCAGATACGCAGTATTTT
NA	TRBV9	TRBJ1-3	NA	CASTGHPFSGNTIYF	TGTGCCAGCACAGGACACCCATTCTCTGGAAACACCATATATTTT
NA	TRBV4-2	TRBJ1-3	TRBD1	CASSQEGITGGKRYTIYF	TGTGCCAGCAGCCAAGAAGGTATCACAGGGGGAAAGAGATACACCATATATTTT
NA	TRBV2	TRBJ2-5	TRBD2	CASSQSSGKETQYF	TGTGCCAGCAGCCAATCTAGCGGGAAGGAGACCCAGTACTTC
NA	TRBV30	TRBJ1-6	TRBD1	CAWSVRTGVNSPLHF	TGTGCCTGGAGTGTACGGACAGGGGTAAATTCACCCCTCCACTTT
NA	TRBV11-2	TRBJ1-6	TRBD1	CASSLSDRGSPLHF	TGTGCCAGCAGCTTATCGGACAGGGGCTCACCCCTCCACTTT
NA	TRBV10-3	TRBJ2-7	NA	CAISSSYEQYF	TGTGCCATCAGCAGCTCCTACGAGCAGTACTTC
once	TRBV7-8	TRBJ2-7	NA	CASSSMGVSYEQYF	TGTGCCAGCAGCTCGATGGGCGTTTCCTACGAGCAGTACTTC
NA	TRBV19	TRBJ1-1	NA	CASSILDRVGTEAFF	TGTGCCAGTAGTATTCTGGATCGGGTGGGCACTGAAGCTTTCTTT
NA	TRBV28	TRBJ1-6	TRBD1	CASAQGENSPLHF	TGTGCCAGTGCACAGGGGGAAAATTCACCCCTCCACTTT
NA	TRBV30	TRBJ1-3	TRBD1	CAWSVLQGGSGNTIYF	TGTGCCTGGAGTGTACTGCAGGGGGGCTCTGGAAACACCATATATTTT